This T cell receptor (beta chain) was sequenced during a study of early T cells in non-severe SARS-CoV-2 infection. Study-wide context: Unsorted whole-blood RNA was sequenced in bulk, leaving chains unpaired.

The protocol attached unique molecular identifiers to individual cDNA molecules. TCRdb reprocessed the 5' RACE reads via MiXCR and lists one record per CDR3 protein. The data show tens of thousands of distinct CDR3 sequences, about 14% seen once. The CDR3 has 13 amino acids. V was clipped by 8 bases and J by 7 bases; unmatched bases: 8. Germline V lookup: CDR1 MNHEY, CDR2 SVGAGI. This clonotype showed up just a few times. Sequenced input: whole blood. The J gene is TRBJ2-7, the V gene TRBV6-5; 10 bases line up with TRBD2. This TCR derives from an adult who was a healthcare worker with PCR-confirmed SARS-CoV-2 infection or an uninfected control (not recorded which). CDR3 sequence reads: CASGLAGEEEQYF. CDR3 bases: TGTGCCAGCGGCCTAGCGGGAGAAGAGGAGCAGTACTTC.